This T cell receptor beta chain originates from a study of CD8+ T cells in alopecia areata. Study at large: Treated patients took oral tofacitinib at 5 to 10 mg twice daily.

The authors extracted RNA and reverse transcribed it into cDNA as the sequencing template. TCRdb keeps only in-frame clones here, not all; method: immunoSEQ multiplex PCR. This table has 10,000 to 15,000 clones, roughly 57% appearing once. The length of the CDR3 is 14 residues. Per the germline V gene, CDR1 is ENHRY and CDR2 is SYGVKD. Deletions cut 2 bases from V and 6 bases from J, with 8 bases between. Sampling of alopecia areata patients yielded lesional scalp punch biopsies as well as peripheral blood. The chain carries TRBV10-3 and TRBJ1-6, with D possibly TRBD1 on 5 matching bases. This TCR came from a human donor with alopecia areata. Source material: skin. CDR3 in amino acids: CAISEQGGNSPLHF. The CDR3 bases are TGTGCCATCAGTGAGCAGGGTGGTAATTCACCCCTCCACTTT.